This is a list of T cell receptor beta chains from one sample in a study of human T cells and chemical hapten exposure. One entry per CDR3 protein, called by TCRdb with MiXCR from the reads. This table holds 120,000 or so distinct CDR3 sequences, 8% to 9.5% found once. What was sequenced was whole blood. These receptors all stem from a human donor in good health. Some clones in this sample may be carry-over from other donors' samples. Both conserved end residues are part of each CDR3. D genes are given only for firm matches. Clone size is not always given. Where it is, it says once, few, many or a class for expanded clones.

d_call	v_call	clone_size	j_call	cdr3_aa	cdr3_nt
TRBD1	TRBV18	.	TRBJ2-3	CASSPKTGSDTQYF	TGTGCCAGCTCACCAAAGACAGGGTCAGATACGCAGTATTTT
.	TRBV20-1	many	TRBJ1-5	CSAPPAGNQPQHF	TGCAGTGCTCCCCCGGCGGGCAATCAGCCCCAGCATTTT
TRBD2	TRBV19	many	TRBJ2-4	CASSISGGMNIQYF	TGTGCCAGTAGTATTTCGGGGGGGATGAACATTCAGTACTTC
.	TRBV11-2	few	TRBJ1-6	CASSSIAGSPLHF	TGTGCCAGCAGCTCAATCGCGGGTTCACCCCTCCACTTT
TRBD1	TRBV12-3/TRBV12-4	.	TRBJ2-2	CASSWSGGSSGELFF	TGTGCCAGCAGTTGGTCAGGGGGCTCCTCCGGGGAGCTGTTTTTT
TRBD1	TRBV2	.	TRBJ2-1	CASSGDRGARDEQFF	TGTGCCAGCAGTGGGGACAGGGGGGCCCGGGATGAGCAGTTCTTC
.	TRBV5-1	.	TRBJ1-1	CASSLEASMDTEAFF	TGCGCCAGCAGCTTGGAGGCCAGCATGGACACTGAAGCTTTCTTT
TRBD1	TRBV12-3/TRBV12-4	few	TRBJ2-7	CASTPGGVKSYEQYF	TGTGCCAGCACCCCAGGGGGAGTTAAATCCTACGAGCAGTACTTC
TRBD1	TRBV20-1	many	TRBJ1-3	CSAQGAGNTIYF	TGCAGTGCACAGGGGGCTGGAAACACCATATATTTT
.	TRBV6-6	few	TRBJ1-2	CASSYVQGLVYGYTF	TGTGCCAGCAGTTACGTTCAGGGCCTGGTCTATGGCTACACCTTC
TRBD1	TRBV6-5	many	TRBJ2-1	CASKPIPGQGVIAYNEQFF	TGTGCCAGCAAACCTATCCCGGGACAGGGGGTAATTGCCTACAATGAGCAGTTCTTC
.	TRBV2	many	TRBJ1-1	CASRRSLNTEAFF	TGTGCCAGCAGGCGAAGTCTGAACACTGAAGCTTTCTTT
.	TRBV12-3/TRBV12-4	many	TRBJ2-2	CASSLLPRQVNTGELFF	TGTGCCAGCAGTTTACTTCCGCGACAGGTTAATACCGGGGAGCTGTTTTTT
TRBD1	TRBV12-3/TRBV12-4	.	TRBJ2-7	CASTVGQGFQQYF	TGTGCCAGCACCGTAGGACAGGGCTTCCAGCAGTACTTC
TRBD2	TRBV29-1	.	TRBJ2-7	CSVTGTLRGVYEQYF	TGCAGCGTCACCGGGACCCTCCGGGGGGTGTACGAGCAGTACTTC
.	TRBV6-5	many	TRBJ1-5	CASSANRVANQPQHF	TGTGCCAGCAGCGCAAACAGGGTTGCAAATCAGCCCCAGCATTTT
.	TRBV4-3	few	TRBJ2-3	CASSHPETDTQYF	TGCGCCAGCAGCCATCCGGAGACAGATACGCAGTATTTT
.	TRBV29-1	many	TRBJ2-1	CSVVVPGSYNEQFF	TGCAGCGTTGTTGTCCCAGGCTCCTACAATGAGCAGTTCTTC
.	TRBV20-1	many	TRBJ2-7	CSALGTSYEQYF	TGCAGTGCGCTTGGGACGTCCTACGAGCAGTACTTC
TRBD1	TRBV11-3	.	TRBJ2-3	CASSSTGADTDTQYF	TGTGCCAGCAGCTCAACAGGGGCGGACACAGATACGCAGTATTTT
.	TRBV19	few	TRBJ1-5	CASSIGGGGGQHF	TGTGCCAGTAGTATAGGTGGAGGGGGTGGGCAGCATTTT
TRBD2	TRBV15	few	TRBJ2-5	CATSTLTGSGGQETQYF	TGTGCCACCAGCACCCTCACGGGTAGCGGGGGCCAAGAGACCCAGTACTTC
.	TRBV7-8	.	TRBJ2-7	CASSSQGFDEQYF	TGTGCCAGCAGCTCCCAGGGATTCGACGAGCAGTACTTC
TRBD2	TRBV30	.	TRBJ2-3	CAWSVGLAGVGDTQYF	TGTGCCTGGAGTGTAGGACTAGCGGGAGTTGGTGATACGCAGTATTTT
TRBD1	TRBV11-2	few	TRBJ1-4	CASSHWTGGREKLFF	TGTGCCAGCAGCCATTGGACAGGGGGCCGTGAAAAACTGTTTTTT
TRBD1	TRBV4-2	few	TRBJ2-2	CASSRDRGNEELFF	TGTGCCAGCAGCCGGGACAGGGGGAACGAGGAGCTGTTTTTT
TRBD2	TRBV6-1	few	TRBJ2-3	CASLSGGAGDTQYF	TGTGCCAGTCTTAGCGGGGGGGCCGGCGATACGCAGTATTTT
TRBD1	TRBV7-9	.	TRBJ1-2	CASSLGDRVEENYGYTF	TGTGCCAGCAGCTTAGGGGACAGGGTAGAGGAAAACTATGGCTACACCTTC
TRBD1	TRBV19	.	TRBJ1-5	CASSPGTGQNQPQHF	TGTGCCAGTAGTCCTGGGACAGGACAGAATCAGCCCCAGCATTTT
TRBD2	TRBV27	many	TRBJ2-2	CASSPRLAGTGELFF	TGTGCCAGCAGTCCCAGACTAGCGGGGACCGGGGAGCTGTTTTTT
TRBD2	TRBV6-5	.	TRBJ2-5	CASSSTRVGLVRETQYF	TGTGCCAGCAGTTCCACCCGGGTGGGACTAGTTCGAGAGACCCAGTACTTC
TRBD2	TRBV20-1	few	TRBJ2-7	CSATNGTSGRYNEQYF	TGCAGTGCCACAAACGGGACTAGCGGGAGGTACAACGAGCAGTACTTC
TRBD1	TRBV7-9	.	TRBJ2-5	CASSWDRALLETQYF	TGTGCCAGCAGCTGGGACAGGGCCCTCCTCGAGACCCAGTACTTC
.	TRBV13	.	TRBJ2-2	CASSRNTGTGELFF	TGTGCCAGCAGCCGAAATACAGGGACCGGGGAGCTGTTTTTT
TRBD1	TRBV5-6	many	TRBJ2-5	CASSLGTGQTLGETQYF	TGTGCCAGCAGCTTGGGAACGGGACAGACATTAGGGGAGACCCAGTACTTC
.	TRBV7-3	few	TRBJ1-6	CASSLTPTSPLHF	TGTGCCAGCAGCTTAACACCAACTTCACCCCTCCACTTT
TRBD1	TRBV12-3/TRBV12-4	few	TRBJ1-2	CASSAWTGGSYGYTF	TGTGCCAGCAGTGCCTGGACAGGGGGCAGCTATGGCTACACCTTC
.	TRBV12-3/TRBV12-4	many	TRBJ1-5	CASSLTQTNQPQHF	TGTGCCAGCAGTTTAACCCAGACGAATCAGCCCCAGCATTTT
.	TRBV3-1	few	TRBJ2-7	CASSQDFSYEQYF	TGTGCCAGCAGCCAAGATTTCTCCTACGAGCAGTACTTC
TRBD1	TRBV6-5	many	TRBJ1-1	CASSYSGTGNTEAFF	TGTGCCAGCAGTTACTCAGGGACAGGGAACACTGAAGCTTTCTTT
TRBD1	TRBV27	few	TRBJ2-5	CASRTGGGLGGTQYF	TGTGCCAGCAGGACAGGGGGCGGGCTGGGGGGCACCCAGTACTTC
TRBD1	TRBV27	many	TRBJ1-5	CASRPGTANSNQPQHF	TGTGCCAGCAGGCCAGGGACAGCTAATAGCAATCAGCCCCAGCATTTT
TRBD2	TRBV15	few	TRBJ2-7	CATGRESSYEQYF	TGTGCCACCGGGCGGGAGAGCTCCTACGAGCAGTACTTC
.	TRBV28	.	TRBJ1-5	CASSFPGAINQPQHF	TGTGCCAGCAGTTTCCCAGGGGCAATCAATCAGCCCCAGCATTTT
.	TRBV20-1	many	TRBJ1-1	CSAINLQRDKNTEAFF	TGCAGTGCTATTAACCTCCAGCGGGACAAGAACACTGAAGCTTTCTTT
.	TRBV29-1	.	TRBJ2-2	CSAEGGTGNTGELFF	TGCAGCGCCGAGGGAGGGACAGGGAACACCGGGGAGCTGTTTTTT
.	TRBV13	many	TRBJ2-3	CASSPGLGDTQYF	TGTGCCAGCAGCCCTGGACTGGGAGATACGCAGTATTTT
.	TRBV6-4	.	TRBJ2-1	CASSAQGYNEQFF	TGTGCCAGCAGTGCTCAGGGATACAATGAGCAGTTCTTC
TRBD2	TRBV19	few	TRBJ2-7	CASRDTSGSYEQYF	TGTGCCAGTAGAGACACTAGCGGCTCCTACGAGCAGTACTTC
TRBD2	TRBV19	.	TRBJ2-7	CASSGSGRAYEQYF	TGTGCCAGTAGTGGTAGCGGGAGGGCCTACGAGCAGTACTTC
TRBD2	TRBV12-5	few	TRBJ2-3	CASESSGIDTQYF	TGTGCTAGTGAGTCTAGCGGCATCGATACGCAGTATTTT
TRBD2	TRBV29-1	few	TRBJ2-1	CSALTSGYNEQFF	TGCAGCGCCCTGACTAGCGGCTACAATGAGCAGTTCTTC
TRBD1	TRBV12-3/TRBV12-4	.	TRBJ1-2	CASSARGQGDYSYTF	TGTGCCAGCAGTGCGCGGGGACAGGGTGACTATAGCTACACCTTC
.	TRBV19	.	TRBJ1-6	CASGSPYNSPLHF	TGTGCCAGTGGCAGCCCCTATAATTCACCCCTCCACTTT
.	TRBV29-1	few	TRBJ2-5	CSVLTGGETQYF	TGCAGCGTTTTAACCGGAGGGGAGACCCAGTACTTC
.	TRBV19	few	TRBJ2-3	CASSIVRSPTDTQYF	TGTGCCAGTAGTATCGTCAGGTCTCCCACAGATACGCAGTATTTT
.	TRBV4-2	many	TRBJ2-1	CASSQVRDSNNEQFF	TGTGCCAGCAGCCAGGTGCGGGATTCTAATAATGAGCAGTTCTTC
TRBD1	TRBV5-6	few	TRBJ2-3	CASSWRSGTGRTDTQYF	TGTGCCAGCAGCTGGCGCTCCGGGACAGGGCGCACAGATACGCAGTATTTT
TRBD1	TRBV30	many	TRBJ2-7	CAWSPGTGGSDEQYF	TGTGCCTGGAGTCCTGGGACAGGGGGTTCCGACGAGCAGTACTTC
TRBD1	TRBV27	few	TRBJ1-1	CASSHQGSLTGVNTEAFF	TGTGCCAGCAGTCACCAAGGGAGCCTTACAGGGGTGAACACTGAAGCTTTCTTT